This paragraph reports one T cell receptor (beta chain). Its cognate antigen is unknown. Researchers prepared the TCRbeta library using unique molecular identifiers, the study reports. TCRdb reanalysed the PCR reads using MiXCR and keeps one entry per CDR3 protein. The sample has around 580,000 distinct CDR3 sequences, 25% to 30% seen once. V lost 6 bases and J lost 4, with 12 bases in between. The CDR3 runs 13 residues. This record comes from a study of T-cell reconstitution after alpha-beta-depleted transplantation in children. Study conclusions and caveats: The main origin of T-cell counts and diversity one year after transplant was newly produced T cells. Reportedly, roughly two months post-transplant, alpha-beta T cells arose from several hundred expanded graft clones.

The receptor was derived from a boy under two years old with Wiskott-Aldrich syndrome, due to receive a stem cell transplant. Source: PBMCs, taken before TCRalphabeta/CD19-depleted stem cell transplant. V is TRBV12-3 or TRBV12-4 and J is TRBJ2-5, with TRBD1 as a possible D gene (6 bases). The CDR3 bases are TGTGCCAGCAGCAGAAGGGGGAGAGAGACCCAGTACTTC. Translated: CASSRRGRETQYF.